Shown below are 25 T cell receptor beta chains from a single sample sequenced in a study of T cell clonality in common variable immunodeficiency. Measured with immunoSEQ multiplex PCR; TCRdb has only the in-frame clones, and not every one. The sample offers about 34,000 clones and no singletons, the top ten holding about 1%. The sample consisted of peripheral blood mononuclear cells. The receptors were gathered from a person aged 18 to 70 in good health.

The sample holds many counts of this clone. The CDR3 DNA, read in part, is TGTGCCAGCAGCATCGACTTCGGAAACACC. Translating gives CASSIDFGNT. The CDR3 as a whole reads CASSIDFGNTIYF. The J gene is TRBJ1-3, the V gene TRBV5-6, with D uncertain. The CDR3 goes on 3 residues after the read ends, and that part is filled in from the germline J gene. CDR1 SGHDT and CDR2 YYEEEE come from the germline V gene. The length of the CDR3 is 13 residues. The germline V and J ends were trimmed by 4 bases and 4 bases, with 9 bases remaining between them. Full variable domain (outside the CDR3, taken from reference TRBV5-6 and TRBJ1-3): DAGVTQSPTHLIKTRGQQVTLRCSPKSGHDTVSWYQQALGQGPQFIFQYYEEEERQRGNFPDRFSGHQFPNYSSELNVNALLLGDSALYLCASSIDFGNTIYFGEGSWLTVV.

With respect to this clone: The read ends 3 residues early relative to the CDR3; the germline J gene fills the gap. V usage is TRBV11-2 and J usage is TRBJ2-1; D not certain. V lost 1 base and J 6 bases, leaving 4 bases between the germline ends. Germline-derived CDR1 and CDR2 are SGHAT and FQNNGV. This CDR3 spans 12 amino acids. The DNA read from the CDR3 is TGTGCCAGCAGCTTAGGGGCCAATGAG. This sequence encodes CASSLGANE. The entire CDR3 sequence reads CASSLGANEQFF.

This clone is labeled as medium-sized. CDR3 DNA, as far as it was read: TGTGCCAGCAGCGGGTCTAGCGGGAGCACTCGCAATGAG. Residues: CASSGSSGSTRNE. The complete CDR3 protein is CASSGSSGSTRNEQFF. The chain carries TRBV9 and TRBJ2-1, with 10 bases aligning to TRBD2. The CDR3 is cut off 3 residues early in the read; its end comes from the germline J gene. This CDR3 is built from 16 residues. CDR1 SGDLS and CDR2 YYNGEE come from the germline V gene. Germline trimming cut 3 bases from V and 6 bases from J; bases unmatched to any gene: 9.

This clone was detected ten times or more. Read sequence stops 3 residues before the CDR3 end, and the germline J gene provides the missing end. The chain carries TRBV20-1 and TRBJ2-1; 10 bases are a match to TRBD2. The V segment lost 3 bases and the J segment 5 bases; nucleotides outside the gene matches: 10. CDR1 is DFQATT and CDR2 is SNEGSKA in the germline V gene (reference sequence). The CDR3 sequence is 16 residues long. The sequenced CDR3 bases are TGCAGTGCTAGTCCGGGTAGCGGGGGGCAACACAATGAG. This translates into CSASPGSGGQHNE. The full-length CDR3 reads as CSASPGSGGQHNEQFF.

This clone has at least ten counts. The CDR3 protein is CASSYRTGGTGELFF. The DNA read from the CDR3 is TGCGCCAGCAGCTATAGGACAGGGGGCACCGGGGAG. V gene TRBV5-1 combines with J gene TRBJ2-2; TRBD1 matches at 10 bases. The CDR3 is cut off 3 residues early in the read; its end comes from the germline J gene. Germline assignment: CDR1 SGHRS and CDR2 YFSETQ. The V and J ends lost 3 bases and 4 bases, in that order; junction bases with no gene match: 3. The CDR3 contains 15 residues. Based on the CDR3 plus reference TRBV5-1 and TRBJ2-2, the full variable domain is KAGVTQTPRYLIKTRGQQVTLSCSPISGHRSVSWYQQTPGQGLQFLFEYFSETQRNKGNFPGRFSGRQFSNSRSEMNVSTLELGDSALYLCASSYRTGGTGELFFGEGSRLTVL.

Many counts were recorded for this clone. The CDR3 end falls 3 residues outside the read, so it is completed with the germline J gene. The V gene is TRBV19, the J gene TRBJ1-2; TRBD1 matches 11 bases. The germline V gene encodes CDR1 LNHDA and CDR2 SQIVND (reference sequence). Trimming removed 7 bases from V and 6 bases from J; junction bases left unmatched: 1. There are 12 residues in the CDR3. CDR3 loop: CASKGQGDGYTF. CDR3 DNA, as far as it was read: TGTGCCAGTAAGGGACAGGGGGATGGC.

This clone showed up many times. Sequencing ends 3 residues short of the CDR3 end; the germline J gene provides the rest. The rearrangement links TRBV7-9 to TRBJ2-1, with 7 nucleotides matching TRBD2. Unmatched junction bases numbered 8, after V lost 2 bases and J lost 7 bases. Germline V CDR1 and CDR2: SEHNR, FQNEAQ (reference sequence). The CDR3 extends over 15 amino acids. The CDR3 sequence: CASSLSGGRDNEQFF. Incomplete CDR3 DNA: TGTGCCAGCAGCTTATCTGGCGGGAGAGATAATGAG.

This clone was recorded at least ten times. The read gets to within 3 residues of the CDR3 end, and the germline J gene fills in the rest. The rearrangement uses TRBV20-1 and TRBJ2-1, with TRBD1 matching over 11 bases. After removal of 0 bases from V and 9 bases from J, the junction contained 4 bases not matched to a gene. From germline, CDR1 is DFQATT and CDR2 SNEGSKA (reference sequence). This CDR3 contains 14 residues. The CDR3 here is CSAREGQGAGEQFF. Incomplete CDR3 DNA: TGCAGTGCTAGAGAAGGACAGGGGGCGGGTGAG.

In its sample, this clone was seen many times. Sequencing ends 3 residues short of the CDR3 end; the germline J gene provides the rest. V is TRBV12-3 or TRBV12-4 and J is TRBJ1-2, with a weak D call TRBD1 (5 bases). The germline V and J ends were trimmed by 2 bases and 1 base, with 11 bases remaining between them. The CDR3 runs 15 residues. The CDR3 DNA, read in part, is TGTGCCAGCAGTTTATTGCTTCAGGGTAACTATGGC. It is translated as CASSLLLQGNYG. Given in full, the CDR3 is CASSLLLQGNYGYTF.

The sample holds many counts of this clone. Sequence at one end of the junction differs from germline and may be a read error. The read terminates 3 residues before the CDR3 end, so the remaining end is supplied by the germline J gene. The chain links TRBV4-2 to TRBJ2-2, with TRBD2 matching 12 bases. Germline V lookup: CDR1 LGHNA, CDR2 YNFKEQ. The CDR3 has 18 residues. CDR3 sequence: CASSQDTSGRRRAGELFF. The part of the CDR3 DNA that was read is TGCGCCAGCAGCCAAGACACTAGCGGGAGGAGGAGGGCCGGGGAG.

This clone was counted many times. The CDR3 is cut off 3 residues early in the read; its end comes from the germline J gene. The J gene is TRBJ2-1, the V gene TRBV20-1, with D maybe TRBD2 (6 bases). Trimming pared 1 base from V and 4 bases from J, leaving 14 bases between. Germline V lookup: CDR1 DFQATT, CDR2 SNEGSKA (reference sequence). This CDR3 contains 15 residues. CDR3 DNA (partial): TGCAGTGCTAGAGGTTGGGACTTAACTTACAATGAG. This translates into CSARGWDLTYNE. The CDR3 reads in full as CSARGWDLTYNEQFF.

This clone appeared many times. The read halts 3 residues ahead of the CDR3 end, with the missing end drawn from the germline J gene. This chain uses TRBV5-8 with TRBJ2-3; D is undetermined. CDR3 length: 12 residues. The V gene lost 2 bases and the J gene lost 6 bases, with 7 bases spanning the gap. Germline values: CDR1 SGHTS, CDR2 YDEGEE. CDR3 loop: CASSLYSDTQYF. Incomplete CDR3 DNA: TGTGCCAGCAGCTTATATTCGGATACG.

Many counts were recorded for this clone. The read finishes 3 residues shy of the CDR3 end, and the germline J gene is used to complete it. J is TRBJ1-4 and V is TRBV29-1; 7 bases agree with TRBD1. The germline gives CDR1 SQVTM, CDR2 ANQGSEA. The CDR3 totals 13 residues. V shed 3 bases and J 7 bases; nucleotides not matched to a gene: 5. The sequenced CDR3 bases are TGCAGCGTTGAGAAGGGGGCGGGTGAAAAA. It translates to CSVEKGAGEK. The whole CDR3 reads CSVEKGAGEKLFF.

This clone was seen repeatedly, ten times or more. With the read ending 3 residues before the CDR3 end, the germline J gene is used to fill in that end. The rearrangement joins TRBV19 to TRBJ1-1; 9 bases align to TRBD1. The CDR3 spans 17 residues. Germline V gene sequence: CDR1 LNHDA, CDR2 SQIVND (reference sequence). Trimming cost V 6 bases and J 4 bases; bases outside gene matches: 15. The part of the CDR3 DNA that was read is TGTGCCAGTAGGATATACCCCACGGACAGGGGTGGCACTGAA. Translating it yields CASRIYPTDRGGTE. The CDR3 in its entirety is CASRIYPTDRGGTEAFF.

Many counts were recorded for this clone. CDR3 sequence reads: CSTRRVETQYF. The part of the CDR3 DNA that was read is TGCAGTACCCGGAGGGTGGAGACC. The chain combines TRBV20-1 with TRBJ2-5; D may be TRBD2 (6 bases). The CDR3 goes on 3 residues after the read ends, and that part is filled in from the germline J gene. Trimming pared 8 bases from V and 5 bases from J, leaving 12 bases between. This CDR3 spans 11 amino acids. CDR1 and CDR2 from the germline V gene are DFQATT and SNEGSKA (reference sequence).

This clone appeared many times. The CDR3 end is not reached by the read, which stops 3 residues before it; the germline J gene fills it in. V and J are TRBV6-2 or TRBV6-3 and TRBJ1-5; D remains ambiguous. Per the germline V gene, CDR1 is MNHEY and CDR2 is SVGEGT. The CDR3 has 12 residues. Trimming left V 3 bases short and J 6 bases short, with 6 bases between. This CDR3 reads CASSYTSQPQHF. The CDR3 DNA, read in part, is TGTGCCAGCAGTTATACTAGTCAGCCC.

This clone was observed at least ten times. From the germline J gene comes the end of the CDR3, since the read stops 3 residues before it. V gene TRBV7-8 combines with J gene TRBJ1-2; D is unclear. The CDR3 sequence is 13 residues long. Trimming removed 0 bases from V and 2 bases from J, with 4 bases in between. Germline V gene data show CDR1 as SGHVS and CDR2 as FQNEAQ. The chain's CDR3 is CASSLAGNYGYTF. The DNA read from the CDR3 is TGTGCCAGCAGCTTAGCAGGGAACTATGGC. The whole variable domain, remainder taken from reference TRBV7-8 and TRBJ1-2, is GAGVSQSPRYKVAKRGQDVALRCDPISGHVSLFWYQQALGQGPEFLTYFQNEAQLDKSGLPSDRFFAERPEGSVSTLKIQRTQQEDSAVYLCASSLAGNYGYTFGSGTRLTVV.

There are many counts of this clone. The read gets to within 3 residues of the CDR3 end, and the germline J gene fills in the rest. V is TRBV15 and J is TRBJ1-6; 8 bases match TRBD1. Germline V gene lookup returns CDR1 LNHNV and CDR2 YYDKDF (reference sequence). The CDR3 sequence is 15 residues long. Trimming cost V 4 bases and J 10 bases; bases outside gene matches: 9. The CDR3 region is CATSTAGTGYSPLHF. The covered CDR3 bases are TGTGCCACCAGCACCGCCGGGACAGGTTACTCACCC.

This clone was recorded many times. Incomplete CDR3 DNA: TGCGCCAGCAGCCGGTCGGGACTAGCGGACACAGATACG. Protein: CASSRSGLADTDT. The full CDR3 sequence reads CASSRSGLADTDTQYF. This chain joins TRBV4-1 and TRBJ2-3; 11 nucleotides line up with TRBD2. The DNA ends 3 residues before the CDR3 does, and the rest of the CDR3 is filled in from the germline J gene. V was pared by 4 bases and J by 2 bases, with 5 bases of the junction left unmatched. The CDR3 covers 16 residues. Germline V gene sequence: CDR1 MGHRA, CDR2 YSYEKL.

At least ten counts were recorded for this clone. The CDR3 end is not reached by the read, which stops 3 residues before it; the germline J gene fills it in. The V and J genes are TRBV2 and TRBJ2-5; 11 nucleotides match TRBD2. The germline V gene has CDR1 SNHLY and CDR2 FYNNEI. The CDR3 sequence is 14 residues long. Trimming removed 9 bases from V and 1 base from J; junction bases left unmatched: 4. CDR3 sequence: CARGTSGLQETQYF. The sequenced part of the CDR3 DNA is TGTGCCAGGGGGACTAGCGGCCTCCAAGAGACC. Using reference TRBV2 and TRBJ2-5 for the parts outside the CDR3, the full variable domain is EPEVTQTPSHQVTQMGQEVILRCVPISNHLYFYWYRQILGQKVEFLVSFYNNEISEKSEIFDDQFSVERPDGSNFTLKIRSTKLEDSAMYFCARGTSGLQETQYFGPGTRLLVL.

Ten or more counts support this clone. Partial CDR3 DNA: TGTGCCAGCAGTCGAGGAGCAGGGGGCGAATCACCC. Translation: CASSRGAGGESP. The whole CDR3 is CASSRGAGGESPLHF. The chain links TRBV11-2 to TRBJ1-6; TRBD1 matches 8 bases. Read coverage stops 3 residues before the CDR3 terminus; the germline J gene supplies the remainder. This CDR3 spans 15 amino acids. Germline trimming cut 6 bases from V and 10 bases from J; bases unmatched to any gene: 11. The germline V gene encodes CDR1 SGHAT and CDR2 FQNNGV.

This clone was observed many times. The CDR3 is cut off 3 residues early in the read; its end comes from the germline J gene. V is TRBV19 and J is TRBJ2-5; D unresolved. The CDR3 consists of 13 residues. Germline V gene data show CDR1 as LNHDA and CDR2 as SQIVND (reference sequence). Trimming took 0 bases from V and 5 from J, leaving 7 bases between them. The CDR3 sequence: CASSIDNRETQYF. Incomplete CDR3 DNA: TGTGCCAGTAGTATAGATAATCGTGAGACC.

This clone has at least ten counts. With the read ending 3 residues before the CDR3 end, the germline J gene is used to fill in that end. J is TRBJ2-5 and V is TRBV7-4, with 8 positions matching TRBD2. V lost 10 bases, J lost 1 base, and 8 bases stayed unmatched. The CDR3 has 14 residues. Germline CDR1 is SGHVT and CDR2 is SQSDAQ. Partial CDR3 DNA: TGTGCCACTACGGGGGGGGGCCCCCAAGAGACC. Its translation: CATTGGGPQET. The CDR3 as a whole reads CATTGGGPQETQYF.

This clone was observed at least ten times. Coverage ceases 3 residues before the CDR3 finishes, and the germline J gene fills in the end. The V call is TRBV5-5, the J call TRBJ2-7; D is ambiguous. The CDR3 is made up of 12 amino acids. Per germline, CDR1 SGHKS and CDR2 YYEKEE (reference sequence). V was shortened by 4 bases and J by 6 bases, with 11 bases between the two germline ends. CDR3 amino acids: CASSLGALEQYF. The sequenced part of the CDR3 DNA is TGTGCCAGCAGCCTGGGCGCGCTCGAG.

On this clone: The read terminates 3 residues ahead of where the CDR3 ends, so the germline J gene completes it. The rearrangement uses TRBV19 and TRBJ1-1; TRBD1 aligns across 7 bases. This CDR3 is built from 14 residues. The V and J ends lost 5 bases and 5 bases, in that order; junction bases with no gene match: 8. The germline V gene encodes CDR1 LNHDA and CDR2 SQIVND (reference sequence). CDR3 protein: CASSLLDRETEAFF. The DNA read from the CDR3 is TGTGCCAGTAGTCTTCTTGACAGGGAAACTGAA.